Detailed here is one T cell receptor beta chain. Its antigen remains unidentified. The sample is drawn from a study of Ad26.COV2.S vaccination and SARS-CoV-2 variants. Looking at the study overall: Within the COV1001 Ad26.COV2.S trial arm, the donor was enrolled.

Clones were read by immunoSEQ multiplex PCR, and TCRdb kept only the in-frame ones, dropping some. The repertoire includes roughly 380,000 clones, about 85% of them detected once, and about 3.3% sits in the top ten. Points from the study as a whole: Vaccine recipients had higher spike-specific TCR breadth than placebo recipients. After vaccination, reports described spike-specific CD8+ and CD4+ T cell responses as showing substantial breadth.

Treatment specified: around 19 received Ad26.COV2.S at low or high dose, single or two shots; 5 received placebo; per-sample allocation not given. It was on day 63 after the first vaccine or placebo injection that samples were taken. This vaccine is an Ad26 vector that expresses the Wuhan-strain SARS-CoV-2 spike. This material consisted of peripheral blood, taken in a trial of Ad26.COV2.S vaccine versus placebo. The TCR originated in a person between 18 and 65 years old who received the Ad26.COV2.S COVID-19 vaccine or a placebo.

The CDR3 region is CASSFGQGAKAGELFF. In DNA, the CDR3 is TGTGCCAGCAGCTTTGGCCAGGGGGCTAAGGCCGGGGAGCTGTTTTTT. This chain connects TRBV5-6 to TRBJ2-2, with 8 bases aligning to TRBD1. The CDR3 length is 16 residues. With 2 bases clipped from V and 6 bases from J, the junction kept 9 bases outside the gene matches. The V gene's germline CDR1 is SGHDT and CDR2 YYEEEE.